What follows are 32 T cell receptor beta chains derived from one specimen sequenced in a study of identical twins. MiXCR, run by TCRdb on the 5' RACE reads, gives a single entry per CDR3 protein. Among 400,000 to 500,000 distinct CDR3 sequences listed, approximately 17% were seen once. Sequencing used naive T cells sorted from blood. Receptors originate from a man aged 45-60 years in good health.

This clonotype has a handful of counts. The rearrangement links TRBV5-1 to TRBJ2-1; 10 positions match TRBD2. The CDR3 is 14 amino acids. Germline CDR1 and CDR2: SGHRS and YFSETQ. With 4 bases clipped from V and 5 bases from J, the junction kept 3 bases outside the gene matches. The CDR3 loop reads CASSLGTSDNEQFF. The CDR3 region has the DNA TGCGCCAGCAGCCTGGGGACTAGCGACAATGAGCAGTTCTTC.

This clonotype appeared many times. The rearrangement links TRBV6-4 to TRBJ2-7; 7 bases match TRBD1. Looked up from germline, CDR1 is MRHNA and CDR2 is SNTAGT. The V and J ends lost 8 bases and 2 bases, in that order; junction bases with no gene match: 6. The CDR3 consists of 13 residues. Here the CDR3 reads CASLGQKTYEQYF. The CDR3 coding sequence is TGTGCCAGCTTGGGACAGAAAACCTACGAGCAGTACTTC.

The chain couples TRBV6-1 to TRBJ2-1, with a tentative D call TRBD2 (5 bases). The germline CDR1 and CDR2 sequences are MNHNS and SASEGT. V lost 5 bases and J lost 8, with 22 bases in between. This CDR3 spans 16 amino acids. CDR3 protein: CASSPLGRRPYHEQFF. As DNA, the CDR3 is TGTGCCAGCAGTCCTCTCGGGCGGAGGCCTTACCATGAGCAGTTCTTC.

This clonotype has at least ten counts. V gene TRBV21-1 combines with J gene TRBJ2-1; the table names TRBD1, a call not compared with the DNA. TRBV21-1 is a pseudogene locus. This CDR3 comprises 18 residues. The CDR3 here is CASSKVIVGRGGADEQFF. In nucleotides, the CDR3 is TGTGCCAGCAGCAAAGTCATCGTCGGGCGGGGGGGCGCTGATGAGCAGTTCTTC.

The CDR3 protein is CASSPGTASYGYTF. For the CDR3, the DNA is TGTGCCAGCAGCCCTGGGACAGCGTCCTATGGCTACACCTTC. This rearrangement joins TRBV7-2 to TRBJ1-2; 7 bases are shared with TRBD1. CDR1 and CDR2 (germline): SGHTA, FQGNSA. The CDR3 has 14 residues. With 5 bases clipped from V and 4 bases from J, the junction kept 7 bases outside the gene matches.

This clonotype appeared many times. CDR3 sequence reads: CASRYSDTQYF. CDR3 sequence (DNA): TGTGCCAGCAGGTACTCAGATACGCAGTATTTT. V usage is TRBV7-9 and J usage is TRBJ2-3; no clear D. Germline V lookup: CDR1 SEHNR, CDR2 FQNEAQ (reference sequence). The CDR3 loop spans 11 amino acids. The V end was cut by 6 bases, the J end by 4 bases, with 5 bases between.

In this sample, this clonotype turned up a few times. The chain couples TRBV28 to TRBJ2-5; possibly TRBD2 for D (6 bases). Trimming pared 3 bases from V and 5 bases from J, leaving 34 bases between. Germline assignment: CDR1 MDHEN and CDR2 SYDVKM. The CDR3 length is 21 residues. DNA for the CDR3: TGTGCCAGCAGTTTTTGGGGCGCCGGATTTATGGCGGAGCTAGGAGGGGAGACCCAGTACTTC. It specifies CASSFWGAGFMAELGGETQYF.

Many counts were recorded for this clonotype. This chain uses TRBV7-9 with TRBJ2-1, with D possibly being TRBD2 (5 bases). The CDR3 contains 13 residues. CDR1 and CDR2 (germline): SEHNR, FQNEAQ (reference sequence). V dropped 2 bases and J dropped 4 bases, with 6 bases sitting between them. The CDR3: CASSLREYNEQFF. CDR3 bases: TGTGCCAGCAGCTTAAGGGAGTACAATGAGCAGTTCTTC.

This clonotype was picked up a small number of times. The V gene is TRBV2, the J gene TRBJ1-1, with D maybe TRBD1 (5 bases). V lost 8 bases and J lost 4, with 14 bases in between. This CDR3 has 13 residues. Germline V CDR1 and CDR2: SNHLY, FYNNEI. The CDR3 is CASGGQGITEAFF. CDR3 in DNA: TGTGCCAGCGGAGGCCAGGGCATCACTGAAGCTTTCTTT.

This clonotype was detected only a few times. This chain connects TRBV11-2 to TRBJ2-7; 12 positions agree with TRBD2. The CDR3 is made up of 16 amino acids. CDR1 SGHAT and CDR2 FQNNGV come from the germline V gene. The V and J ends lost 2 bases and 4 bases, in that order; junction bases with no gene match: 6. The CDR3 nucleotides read TGTGCCAGCAGCTTAACTCCTAGCGGGGGGGCATACGAGCAGTACTTC. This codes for CASSLTPSGGAYEQYF.

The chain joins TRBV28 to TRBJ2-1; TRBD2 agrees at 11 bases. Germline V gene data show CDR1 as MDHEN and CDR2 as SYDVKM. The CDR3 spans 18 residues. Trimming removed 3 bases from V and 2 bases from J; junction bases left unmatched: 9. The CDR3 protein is CASSFWALSGRAYNEQFF. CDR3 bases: TGTGCCAGCAGTTTTTGGGCACTTAGCGGGAGGGCCTACAATGAGCAGTTCTTC.

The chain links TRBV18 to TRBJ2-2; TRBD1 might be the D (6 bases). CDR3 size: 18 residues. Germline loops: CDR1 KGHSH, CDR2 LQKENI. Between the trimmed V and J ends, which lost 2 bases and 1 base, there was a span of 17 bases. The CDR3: CASSPSSLGHKNTGELFF. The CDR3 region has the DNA TGTGCCAGCTCACCATCTTCCCTGGGACACAAGAACACCGGGGAGCTGTTTTTT.

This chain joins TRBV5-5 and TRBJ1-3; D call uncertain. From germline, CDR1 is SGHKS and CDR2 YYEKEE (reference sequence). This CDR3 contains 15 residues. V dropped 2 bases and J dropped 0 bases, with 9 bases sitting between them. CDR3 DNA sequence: TGTGCCAGCAGCTTAACCTTAAGCTCTGGAAACACCATATATTTT. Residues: CASSLTLSSGNTIYF.

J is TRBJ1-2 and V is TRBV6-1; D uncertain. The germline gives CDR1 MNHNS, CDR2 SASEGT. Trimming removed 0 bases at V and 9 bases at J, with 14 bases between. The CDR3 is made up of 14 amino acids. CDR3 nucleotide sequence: TGTGCCAGCAGTGAAGCGCTTCGCCTATTTAGCTACACCTTC. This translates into CASSEALRLFSYTF.

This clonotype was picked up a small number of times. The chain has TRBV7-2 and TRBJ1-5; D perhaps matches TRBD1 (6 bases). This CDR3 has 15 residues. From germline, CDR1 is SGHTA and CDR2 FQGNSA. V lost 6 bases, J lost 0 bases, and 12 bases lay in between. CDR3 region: CASRPDRYSNQPQHF. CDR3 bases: TGTGCCAGCAGACCGGACAGATATAGCAATCAGCCCCAGCATTTT.

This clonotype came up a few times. The CDR3 region is CASSQYQGSEAFF. The CDR3 DNA reads TGTGCCAGCAGCCAATACCAGGGTAGTGAAGCTTTCTTT. The chain recombines TRBV3-1 with TRBJ1-1; D may be TRBD1 (5 bases). The V end lost 2 bases, the J end lost 7 bases, and 11 bases lay between the germline ends. The length of the CDR3 is 13 residues. Germline-derived CDR1 and CDR2 are LGHDT and YNNKEL (reference sequence).

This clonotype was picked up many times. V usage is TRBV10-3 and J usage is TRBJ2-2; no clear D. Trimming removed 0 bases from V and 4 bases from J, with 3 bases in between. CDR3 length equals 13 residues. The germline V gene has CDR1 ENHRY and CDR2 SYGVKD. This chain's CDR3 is CAISESGTGELFF. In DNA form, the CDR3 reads TGTGCCATCAGTGAGTCTGGCACCGGGGAGCTGTTTTTT.

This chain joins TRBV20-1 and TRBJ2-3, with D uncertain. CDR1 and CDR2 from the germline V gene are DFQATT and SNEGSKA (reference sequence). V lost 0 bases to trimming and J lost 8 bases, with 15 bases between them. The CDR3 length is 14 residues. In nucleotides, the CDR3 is TGCAGTGCTAGAGATTTTAGTGGTGATGGTACGCAGTATTTT. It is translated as CSARDFSGDGTQYF.

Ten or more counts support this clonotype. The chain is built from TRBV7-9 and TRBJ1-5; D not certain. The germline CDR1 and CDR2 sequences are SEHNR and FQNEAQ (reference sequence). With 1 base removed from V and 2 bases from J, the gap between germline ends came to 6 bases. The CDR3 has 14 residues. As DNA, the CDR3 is TGTGCCAGCAGCTTAGAAAACGGCAATCAGCCCCAGCATTTT. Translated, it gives CASSLENGNQPQHF.

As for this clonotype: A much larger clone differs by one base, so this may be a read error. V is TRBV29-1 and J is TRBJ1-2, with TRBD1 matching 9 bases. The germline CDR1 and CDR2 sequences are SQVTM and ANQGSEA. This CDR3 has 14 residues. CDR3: CSVQDQTGGWGYTF. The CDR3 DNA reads TGCAGCGTTCAAGATCAGACAGGGGGTTGGGGCTACACCTTC.

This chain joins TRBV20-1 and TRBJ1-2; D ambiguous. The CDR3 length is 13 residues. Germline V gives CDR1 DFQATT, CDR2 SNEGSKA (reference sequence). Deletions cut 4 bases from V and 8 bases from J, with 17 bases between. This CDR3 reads CSATTASLWGYTF. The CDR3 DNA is TGCAGTGCTACTACAGCCTCTTTGTGGGGCTACACCTTC.

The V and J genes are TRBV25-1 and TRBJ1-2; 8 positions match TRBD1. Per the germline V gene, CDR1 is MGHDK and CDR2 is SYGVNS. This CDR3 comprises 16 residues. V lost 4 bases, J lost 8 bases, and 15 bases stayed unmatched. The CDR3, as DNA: TGTGCCAGCAGTGCCGACGAGGGCAGGGGGCGAAGGGGCTACACCTTC. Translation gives CASSADEGRGRRGYTF.

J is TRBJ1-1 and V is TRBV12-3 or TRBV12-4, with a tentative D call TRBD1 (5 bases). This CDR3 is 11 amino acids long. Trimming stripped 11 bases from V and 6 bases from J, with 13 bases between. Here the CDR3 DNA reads TGTGCCGGGGGACGGGGGGCTGAAGCTTTCTTT. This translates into CAGGRGAEAFF.

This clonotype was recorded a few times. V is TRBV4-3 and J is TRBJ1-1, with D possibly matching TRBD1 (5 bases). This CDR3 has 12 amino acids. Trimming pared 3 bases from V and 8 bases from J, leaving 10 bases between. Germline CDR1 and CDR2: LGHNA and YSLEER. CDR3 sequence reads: CASSQAGNEAFF. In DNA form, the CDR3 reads TGCGCCAGCAGCCAGGCAGGGAACGAAGCTTTCTTT.

CDR3 protein: CASSLRGTADEQYF. The CDR3 region has the DNA TGTGCCAGCAGTTTACGAGGTACGGCCGACGAGCAGTACTTC. The chain joins TRBV12-3 or TRBV12-4 to TRBJ2-7; no clear D gene. Trimming shortened V by 2 bases and J by 5 bases, and 13 bases separated the two germline ends. The CDR3 consists of 14 residues.

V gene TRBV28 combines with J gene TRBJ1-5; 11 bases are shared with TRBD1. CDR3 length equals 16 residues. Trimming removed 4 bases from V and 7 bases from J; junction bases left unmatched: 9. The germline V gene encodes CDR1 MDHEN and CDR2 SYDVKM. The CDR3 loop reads CASSSPGQGGRQPQHF. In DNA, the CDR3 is TGTGCCAGCAGTTCTCCGGGACAGGGGGGTCGGCAGCCCCAGCATTTT. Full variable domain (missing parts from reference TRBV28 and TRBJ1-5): DVKVTQSSRYLVKRTGEKVFLECVQDMDHENMFWYRQDPGLGLRLIYFSYDVKMKEKGDIPEGYSVSREKKERFSLILESASTNQTSMYLCASSSPGQGGRQPQHFGDGTRLSIL.

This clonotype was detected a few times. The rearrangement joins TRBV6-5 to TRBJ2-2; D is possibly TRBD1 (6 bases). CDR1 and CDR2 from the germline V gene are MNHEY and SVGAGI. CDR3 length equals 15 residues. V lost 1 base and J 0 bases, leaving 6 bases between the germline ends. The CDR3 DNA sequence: TGTGCCAGCAGTTACTGGACAGCGAACACCGGGGAGCTGTTTTTT. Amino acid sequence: CASSYWTANTGELFF.

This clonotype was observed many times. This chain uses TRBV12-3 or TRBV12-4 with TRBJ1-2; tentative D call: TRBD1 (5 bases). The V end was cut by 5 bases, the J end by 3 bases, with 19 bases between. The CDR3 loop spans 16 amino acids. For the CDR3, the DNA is TGTGCCAGCAGTCCCCGAGTGAGCGGGGACCACTATGGCTACACCTTC. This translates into CASSPRVSGDHYGYTF.

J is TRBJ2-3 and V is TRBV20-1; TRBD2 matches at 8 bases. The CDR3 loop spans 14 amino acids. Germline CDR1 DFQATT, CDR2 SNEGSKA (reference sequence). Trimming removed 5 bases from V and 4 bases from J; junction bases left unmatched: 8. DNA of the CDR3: TGCAGTGCTCAGAGCGGGGGAAGTGCAGATACGCAGTATTTT. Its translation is CSAQSGGSADTQYF.

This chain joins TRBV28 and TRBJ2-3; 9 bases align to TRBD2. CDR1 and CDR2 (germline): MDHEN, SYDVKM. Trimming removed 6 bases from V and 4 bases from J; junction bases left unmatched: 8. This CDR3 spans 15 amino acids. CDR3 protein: CASRGAGGISDTQYF. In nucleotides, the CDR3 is TGTGCCAGCAGGGGAGCGGGAGGTATTTCAGATACGCAGTATTTT.

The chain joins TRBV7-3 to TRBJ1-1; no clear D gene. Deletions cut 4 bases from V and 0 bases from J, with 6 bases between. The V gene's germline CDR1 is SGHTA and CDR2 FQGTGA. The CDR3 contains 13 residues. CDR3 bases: TGTGCCAGCAGCTCATCAGTGAACACTGAAGCTTTCTTT. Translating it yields CASSSSVNTEAFF.

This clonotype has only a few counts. CDR3 bases: TGTGCCAGCTCACCAAGGCCGGGCGAGGCTTCTTACAATGAGCAGTTCTTC. Translating it yields CASSPRPGEASYNEQFF. The gene calls are TRBV18 and TRBJ2-1; D ambiguous. CDR1 is KGHSH and CDR2 is LQKENI in the germline V gene. Deletions cut 2 bases from V and 4 bases from J, with 18 bases between. The CDR3 loop spans 17 amino acids.